This T cell receptor (beta chain) was sequenced during a study of metastatic and nonmetastatic thyroid tumors. Across the whole study: Across blood and tumor or nodule tissue, repertoires from malignant and benign thyroid patients were compared with one another. Notes on the study in general: Reportedly, malignant thyroid tumors had significantly higher TCR beta diversity than benign nodules, in blood and tumor.

This clone was counted a few times. Its antigen is currently unknown. The CDR3 totals 16 residues. The V gene's germline CDR1 is KGHDR and CDR2 SFDVKD. V dropped 12 bases and J dropped 0 bases, with 17 bases sitting between them. All patients were treatment-naive before thyroid surgery. In the authors' workflow: A distant-metastasis classifier for papillary thyroid cancer was built using CDR3 differences across clinicopathological groups. TCRdb reanalyzed the PCR reads with MiXCR. TCRdb's processing, not the study's, gives the V and J calls here. The data show more than 9,000 clones, about 33% seen once.

Sequencing used adjacent normal tissue. The V and J genes are TRBV24-1 and TRBJ2-6; the D gene is possibly TRBD2 (6 bases). The receptor's source is a female donor with papillary thyroid cancer or a benign thyroid nodule (not recorded which). Some clones in this sample may be carry-over from other donors' samples. CDR3 coding DNA: TGTGCCTCTTCCCCGGGACTCCGCTCTGGGGCCAACGTCCTGACTTTC. It codes for CASSPGLRSGANVLTF.